The entry below describes one T cell receptor (beta chain). Its specificity is unknown. These data originate in a study of shared clonotypes between healthy human individuals. CD45RO negativity and positive selection for CCR7 defined naive CD8 cells, a population that excluded terminally differentiated effector memory CD45RA+ cells. Study results and caveats: The study found lower generation probabilities in non-shared clonotypes than in those shared by all four donors.

The method was immunoSEQ multiplex PCR; TCRdb's version includes in-frame clones alone and lacks a portion of them. This table holds about 580,000 clones, nearly 98% found once. Germline V CDR1 and CDR2: SGHRS, YFSETQ. Unmatched junction bases numbered 28, after V lost 5 bases and J lost 2 bases. The CDR3 is 22 amino acids. Sequencing used naive CD8+ T cells sorted from blood. The sequence was obtained from a man under 40 in good health. The rearrangement links TRBV5-1 to TRBJ2-3; 8 positions match TRBD2. The CDR3 protein is CASSYNDGLAAHPRQHTDTQYF. In nucleotides, the CDR3 is TGCGCCAGCAGTTATAACGACGGACTAGCCGCTCACCCCCGGCAGCACACAGATACGCAGTATTTT.